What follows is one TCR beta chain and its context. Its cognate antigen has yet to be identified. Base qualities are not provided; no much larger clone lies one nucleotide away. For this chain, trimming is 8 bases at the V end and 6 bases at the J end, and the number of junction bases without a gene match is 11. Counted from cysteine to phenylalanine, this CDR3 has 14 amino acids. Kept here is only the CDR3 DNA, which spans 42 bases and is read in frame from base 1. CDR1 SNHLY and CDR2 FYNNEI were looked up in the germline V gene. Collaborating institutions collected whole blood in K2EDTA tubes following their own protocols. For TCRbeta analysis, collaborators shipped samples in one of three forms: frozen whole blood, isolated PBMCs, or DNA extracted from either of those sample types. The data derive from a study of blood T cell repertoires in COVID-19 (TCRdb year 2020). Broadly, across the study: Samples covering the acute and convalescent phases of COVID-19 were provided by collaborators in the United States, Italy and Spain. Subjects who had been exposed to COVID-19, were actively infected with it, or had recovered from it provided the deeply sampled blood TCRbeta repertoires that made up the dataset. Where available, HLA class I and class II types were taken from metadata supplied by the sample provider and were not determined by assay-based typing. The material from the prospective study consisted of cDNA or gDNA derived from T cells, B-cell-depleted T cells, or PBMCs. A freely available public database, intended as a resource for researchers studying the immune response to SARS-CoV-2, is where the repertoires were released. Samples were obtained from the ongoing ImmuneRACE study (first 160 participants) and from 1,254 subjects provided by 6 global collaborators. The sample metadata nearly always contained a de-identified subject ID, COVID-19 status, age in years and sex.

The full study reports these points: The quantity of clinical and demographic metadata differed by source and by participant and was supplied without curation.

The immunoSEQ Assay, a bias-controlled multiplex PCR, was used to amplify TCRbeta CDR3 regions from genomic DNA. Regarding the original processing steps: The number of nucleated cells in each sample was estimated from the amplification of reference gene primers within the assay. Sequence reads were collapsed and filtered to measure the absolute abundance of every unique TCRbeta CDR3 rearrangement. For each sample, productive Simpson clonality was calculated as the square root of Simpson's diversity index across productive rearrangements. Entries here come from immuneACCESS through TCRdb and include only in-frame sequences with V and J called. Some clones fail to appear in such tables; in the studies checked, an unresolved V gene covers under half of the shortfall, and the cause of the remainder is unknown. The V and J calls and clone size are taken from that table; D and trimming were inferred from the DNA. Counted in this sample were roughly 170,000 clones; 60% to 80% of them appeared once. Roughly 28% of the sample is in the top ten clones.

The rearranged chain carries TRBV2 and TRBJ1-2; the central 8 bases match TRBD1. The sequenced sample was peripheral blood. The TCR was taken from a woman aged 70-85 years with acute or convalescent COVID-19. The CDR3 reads CASGKGQGLHGYTF. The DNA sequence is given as TGTGCCAGCGGAAAAGGACAGGGTCTTCATGGCTACACCTTC.